These 26 T cell receptor beta chains came from one sample sequenced in a study of blood T cells in healthy people across ages. With a J-beta primer mix and a sample-barcoded 5' primer, a second PCR ran roughly 6 to 11 cycles. TCRdb called the 5' RACE reads again in MiXCR, with one record for every CDR3 protein. This sample has 1.5 million or so distinct CDR3 sequences, with around 39% found just once. What was sequenced was blood. These receptor sequences come from a woman in her late teens or twenties in good health.

This clonotype was detected many times. The chain carries TRBV7-2 and TRBJ2-7; 11 bases line up with TRBD2. CDR1 and CDR2 from the germline V gene are SGHTA and FQGNSA. The V gene end was trimmed by 5 bases and the J gene end by 2 bases; junction bases not matched to a gene: 2. The CDR3 contains 14 residues. CDR3 loop: CASSRLAGTYEQYF. The CDR3 bases are TGTGCCAGCAGCCGACTAGCGGGAACCTACGAGCAGTACTTC. Variable domain in full (rest from reference TRBV7-2 and TRBJ2-7): GAGVSQSPSNKVTEKGKDVELRCDPISGHTALYWYRQSLGQGLEFLIYFQGNSAPDKSGLPSDRFSAERTGGSVSTLTIQRTQQEDSAVYLCASSRLAGTYEQYFGPGTRLTVT.

This clonotype turned up a few times. The CDR3 sequence: CASSYRPGGAYGYTF. The CDR3 bases are TGTGCCAGCAGTTACCGCCCTGGGGGGGCCTATGGCTACACCTTC. The J gene is TRBJ1-2, the V gene TRBV6-5; D might be TRBD1 (6 bases). The germline gives CDR1 MNHEY, CDR2 SVGAGI. V was shortened by 2 bases and J by 4 bases, with 14 bases between the two germline ends. The CDR3 spans 15 residues.

This clonotype showed up many times. The chain joins TRBV20-1 to TRBJ1-1, with 7 positions matching TRBD1. The germline CDR1 and CDR2 sequences are DFQATT and SNEGSKA (reference sequence). Germline trimming cut 2 bases from V and 1 base from J; bases unmatched to any gene: 4. The CDR3 is made up of 14 amino acids. CDR3 nucleotides: TGCAGTGCTAGAACGGGACAGTCGAACACTGAAGCTTTCTTT. Its protein product is CSARTGQSNTEAFF.

To note about this clonotype: A read error may account for a junction end that differs from germline. V usage is TRBV5-5 and J usage is TRBJ1-5, with D hard to call. CDR3 length: 15 amino acids. CDR1 SGHKS and CDR2 YYEKEE come from the germline V gene (reference sequence). In DNA form, the CDR3 reads TGTGCCGGCAGCGAGGACGGCTATAGCAATCAGCCCCAGCATTTT. This encodes CAGSEDGYSNQPQHF. Full variable domain (missing parts from reference TRBV5-5 and TRBJ1-5): DAGVTQSPTHLIKTRGQQVTLRCSPISGHKSVSWYQQVLGQGPQFIFQYYEKEERGRGNFPDRFSARQFPNYSSELNVNALLLGDSALYLCAGSEDGYSNQPQHFGDGTRLSIL.

The V gene is TRBV5-1, the J gene TRBJ2-2; the D is unclear. V was shortened by 4 bases and J by 2 bases, with 9 bases between the two germline ends. The CDR3 is 14 amino acids. The germline V gene encodes CDR1 SGHRS and CDR2 YFSETQ. For the CDR3, the DNA is TGCGCCAGCAGCCCCGTGGGTAACACCGGGGAGCTGTTTTTT. Its protein product is CASSPVGNTGELFF.

This clonotype turned up a few times. The V call is TRBV20-1, the J call TRBJ2-1; weak D call: TRBD2 (5 bases). Near its end, the DNA agrees better with TRBJ2-7, so the J call may be wrong. This CDR3 is built from 14 residues. The germline gives CDR1 DFQATT, CDR2 SNEGSKA (reference sequence). DNA for the CDR3: TGCAGTGCTACGAGCGCGGGCTCCTACAATGAGCAGTACTTC. It translates to CSATSAGSYNEQYF.

This chain links TRBV6-2 or TRBV6-3 with TRBJ2-1; 9 bases align to TRBD2. V shed 0 bases and J 8 bases; nucleotides not matched to a gene: 8. There are 16 residues in the CDR3. CDR1 is MNHEY, CDR2 SVGEGT, per germline. The CDR3 spells CASSYSTAGGDDEQFF. In DNA, the CDR3 is TGTGCCAGCAGTTACTCGACGGCGGGAGGGGACGATGAGCAGTTCTTC.

This clonotype has more than one count but fewer than ten. The rearrangement joins TRBV20-1 to TRBJ2-7; unclear D gene. The CDR3 sequence is 13 residues long. The germline V gene has CDR1 DFQATT and CDR2 SNEGSKA (reference sequence). V lost 3 bases and J 2 bases, leaving 11 bases between the germline ends. The CDR3 is CSASETVTYEQYF. The CDR3 nucleotides read TGCAGTGCTAGTGAGACGGTTACCTACGAGCAGTACTTC.

The chain recombines TRBV28 with TRBJ2-3; TRBD1 matches at 10 bases. V trimming: 6 bases; J trimming: 3 bases; junction bases outside the gene matches: 9. The CDR3 contains 16 residues. The germline V gene has CDR1 MDHEN and CDR2 SYDVKM. DNA for the CDR3: TGTGCCAGCAGCTATTCCCGGGACAGGGGAACAGATACGCAGTATTTT. Its translation is CASSYSRDRGTDTQYF. The entire variable domain, with the rest obtained from reference TRBV28 and TRBJ2-3, is as follows: DVKVTQSSRYLVKRTGEKVFLECVQDMDHENMFWYRQDPGLGLRLIYFSYDVKMKEKGDIPEGYSVSREKKERFSLILESASTNQTSMYLCASSYSRDRGTDTQYFGPGTRLTVL.

This clonotype was counted a few times. The rearrangement uses TRBV4-2 and TRBJ2-7, with 15 positions matching TRBD2. CDR3 length: 18 residues. CDR1 and CDR2 (germline): LGHNA, YNFKEQ. Trimming removed 4 bases from V and 5 bases from J; junction bases left unmatched: 12. CDR3 loop: CASSPNPGLAGGYDEQYF. In DNA, the CDR3 is TGTGCCAGCAGCCCGAATCCGGGACTAGCGGGGGGTTATGACGAGCAGTACTTC.

The gene calls are TRBV27 and TRBJ1-1, with 7 bases that match TRBD1. The V and J ends lost 4 bases and 1 base, in that order; junction bases with no gene match: 9. Germline V gene sequence: CDR1 MNHEY, CDR2 SMNVEV (reference sequence). The CDR3 has 16 residues. This CDR3 is CASSSLTGQQNTEAFF. The DNA for the CDR3 is TGTGCCAGCAGTTCCTTGACAGGGCAGCAGAACACTGAAGCTTTCTTT.

This clonotype appeared many times. V and J are TRBV20-1 and TRBJ2-3; TRBD1 or TRBD2 may be the D gene (5 bases each). Germline loops: CDR1 DFQATT, CDR2 SNEGSKA (reference sequence). V was shortened by 3 bases and J by 0 bases, with 13 bases between the two germline ends. This CDR3 is 15 amino acids long. CDR3 sequence: CSARGSGRSTDTQYF. CDR3 coding DNA: TGCAGTGCTAGGGGGTCGGGGCGTAGCACAGATACGCAGTATTTT.

The chain is built from TRBV12-3 or TRBV12-4 and TRBJ1-5; unclear D gene. The length of the CDR3 is 13 residues. V dropped 7 bases and J dropped 3 bases, with 10 bases sitting between them. The CDR3 region has the DNA TGTGCCAGCACCCGCGGGATCAATCAGCCCCAGCATTTT. Residues: CASTRGINQPQHF.

This chain links TRBV28 with TRBJ1-2; no firm D call. There are 14 residues in the CDR3. CDR1 is MDHEN and CDR2 is SYDVKM in the germline V gene. Trimming pared 4 bases from V and 7 bases from J, leaving 16 bases between. For the CDR3, the DNA is TGTGCCAGCAGTTACCTTGACACAGAGGGTGGCTACACCTTC. Translated: CASSYLDTEGGYTF.

This clonotype was seen more than once but under ten times. The chain combines TRBV20-1 with TRBJ1-6, with TRBD1 identical over 10 bases. The CDR3 extends over 16 amino acids. V shed 2 bases, J shed 10 bases, and the junction held 11 bases outside the gene matches. Germline CDR1 and CDR2: DFQATT and SNEGSKA (reference sequence). In nucleotides, the CDR3 is TGCAGTGCTAGAAAACCGGGGACAGGGGACGGGTCACCCCTCCACTTT. Amino acid sequence: CSARKPGTGDGSPLHF.

Concerning this clonotype itself: This clone may be a read error of a much larger clone one base away. This chain links TRBV29-1 with TRBJ2-3; D not resolved. The germline CDR1 and CDR2 sequences are SQVTM and ANQGSEA. This CDR3 region has 13 residues. In nucleotides, the CDR3 is TGCAACGGCGACACCCGCGGCACAGATACGCAGTATTTT. It codes for CNGDTRGTDTQYF.

This chain's CDR3 is CSARDVTGRAWGYTF. CDR3 nucleotides: TGCAGTGCTAGAGATGTGACAGGAAGAGCATGGGGCTACACCTTC. The chain couples TRBV20-1 to TRBJ1-2; perhaps TRBD1 as D (6 bases). This CDR3 is built from 15 residues. The germline V gene encodes CDR1 DFQATT and CDR2 SNEGSKA (reference sequence). V was clipped by 0 bases and J by 8 bases, with 19 bases between them.

This clonotype was observed a handful of times. The V call is TRBV6-5, the J call TRBJ1-2; 10 bases fit TRBD1. Germline CDR1 MNHEY, CDR2 SVGAGI. This CDR3 contains 16 residues. Trimming removed 2 bases from V and 3 bases from J; junction bases left unmatched: 6. The CDR3 DNA reads TGTGCCAGCAGTTACGCAGGACAGGGGGTGGACTATGGCTACACCTTC. This codes for CASSYAGQGVDYGYTF.

The chain links TRBV11-2 to TRBJ2-3, with 9 bases lining up with TRBD2. The trim removed 2 bases at V and 4 bases at J, leaving 7 bases unmatched. This CDR3 is 16 amino acids long. The germline V gene has CDR1 SGHAT and CDR2 FQNNGV. CDR3 sequence: CASSLLAGTTADTQYF. The DNA for the CDR3 is TGTGCCAGCAGCTTACTAGCGGGGACAACCGCAGATACGCAGTATTTT.

There are a few counts of this clonotype. CDR3 sequence (DNA): TGTGCCAGCACCCAGGACTCTAACTACAATGAGCAGTTCTTC. The encoded protein is CASTQDSNYNEQFF. This chain joins TRBV27 and TRBJ2-1, with D perhaps matching TRBD2 (5 bases). The CDR3 spans 14 residues. The ends were cut back, 7 bases at V and 3 bases at J, with 13 bases in the middle. Germline V gene sequence: CDR1 MNHEY, CDR2 SMNVEV (reference sequence).

The rearrangement uses TRBV12-5 and TRBJ2-5, with D possibly being TRBD1 or TRBD2 (6 bases each). Germline CDR1 LGHNT, CDR2 FRNRAP. Deletions cut 5 bases from V and 11 bases from J, with 24 bases between. The length of the CDR3 is 15 residues. The CDR3 is CASGTKGGLYNEQYF. CDR3 in DNA: TGTGCTAGTGGTACAAAGGGGGGCCTATACAATGAGCAGTACTTC.

This clonotype appeared many times. J is TRBJ2-7 and V is TRBV4-1; 9 nucleotides align to TRBD2. This CDR3 spans 16 amino acids. Losses at the gene ends were 0 bases for V and 3 bases for J; bases not matched to a gene: 6. Germline V gene data show CDR1 as MGHRA and CDR2 as YSYEKL. For the CDR3, the DNA is TGCGCCAGCAGCCAAGACTGGACTAGCGCTTTCTACGAGCAGTACTTC. Translation gives CASSQDWTSAFYEQYF.

This clonotype occurred a few times. The chain employs TRBV20-1 and TRBJ2-7; TRBD2 might be the D (7 bases). Germline-derived CDR1 and CDR2 are DFQATT and SNEGSKA (reference sequence). The V and J ends lost 0 bases and 2 bases respectively, with 17 bases between them. The CDR3 sequence is 16 residues long. The CDR3 protein is CSARDQSPGGPYEQYF. The CDR3 nucleotides read TGCAGTGCTAGAGATCAATCCCCGGGGGGCCCCTACGAGCAGTACTTC.

The chain recombines TRBV12-3 or TRBV12-4 with TRBJ2-5, with TRBD1 matching over 8 bases. Germline trimming cut 5 bases from V and 5 bases from J; bases unmatched to any gene: 13. The CDR3 covers 16 residues. As DNA, the CDR3 is TGTGCCAGCAGTCCGGTTATTGGCAGGGACAGGGAGACCCAGTACTTC. This translates into CASSPVIGRDRETQYF.

The table lists this clonotype with a few counts. The chain employs TRBV11-2 and TRBJ2-1, with TRBD2 matching over 12 bases. The CDR3 contains 17 residues. The V gene's germline CDR1 is SGHAT and CDR2 FQNNGV. Trimming at V came to 2 bases and at J to 8 bases, leaving 10 bases not matched to a gene. The CDR3, as DNA: TGTGCCAGCAGCTTACGACTAGCGGGAGTAAAAACCTATGAGCAGTTCTTC. Protein: CASSLRLAGVKTYEQFF.

The chain carries TRBV6-5 and TRBJ2-2; TRBD2 agrees at 11 bases. V was clipped by 0 bases and J by 1 base; unmatched bases: 4. The CDR3 is made up of 18 amino acids. From germline, CDR1 is MNHEY and CDR2 SVGAGI. The CDR3 loop is CASSYSRGTSGNTGELFF. Written as DNA, the CDR3 is TGTGCCAGCAGTTACTCTCGAGGGACTAGCGGGAACACCGGGGAGCTGTTTTTT.